The 6 T cell receptor beta chains listed next were all sequenced from one sample in a study of blood T cells in healthy people across ages. Then a second PCR, running roughly 7 to 12 cycles, was carried out with a sample-barcoded 5' primer and a J-beta primer mix. TCRdb reanalysed the 5' RACE reads using MiXCR and keeps one entry per CDR3 protein. The sample includes around 1.5 million distinct CDR3 sequences, about 35% of them seen just once. Sequencing was carried out using blood. These receptor sequences come from a woman younger than 45 in good health.

The V and J genes are TRBV7-3 and TRBJ2-1; 12 bases fit TRBD2. Germline CDR1 and CDR2: SGHTA and FQGTGA. The CDR3 length is 20 residues. J lost 9 bases, V lost 1 base, and 19 bases had no gene match. The CDR3 nucleotides are TGTGCCAGCAGCTTAAAAGATCCTAGCGGGAGGGCCTCGACCTTTGGTGAGCAGTTCTTC. It is translated as CASSLKDPSGRASTFGEQFF.

At least ten counts were recorded for this clonotype. The chain joins TRBV4-1 to TRBJ2-7; 10 bases map to TRBD1. The germline V gene has CDR1 MGHRA and CDR2 YSYEKL. With 10 bases clipped from V and 4 bases from J, the junction kept 13 bases outside the gene matches. The CDR3 runs to 15 residues. CDR3 amino acids: CATTYGTGESYEQYF. The CDR3 bases are TGCGCCACCACTTACGGGACAGGGGAATCTTACGAGCAGTACTTC.

This clonotype has a handful of counts. J is TRBJ2-3 and V is TRBV9; D is undetermined. Per germline, CDR1 SGDLS and CDR2 YYNGEE. V shed 1 base and J shed 2 bases, with 8 bases lying between them. This CDR3 comprises 14 residues. The CDR3 nucleotides read TGTGCCAGCAGCGTACCCAGCACCACAGATACGCAGTATTTT. Translation gives CASSVPSTTDTQYF.

This clonotype has only a few counts. The V gene is TRBV2, the J gene TRBJ2-3, with D perhaps TRBD1 or TRBD2 (5 bases each). CDR1 and CDR2 from the germline V gene are SNHLY and FYNNEI. The CDR3 loop spans 14 amino acids. The germline V and J ends were trimmed by 6 bases and 3 bases, with 13 bases remaining between them. CDR3 sequence: CASRGEPRTDTQYF. The CDR3, as DNA: TGTGCCAGCAGGGGGGAGCCCCGAACAGATACGCAGTATTTT.

The chain joins TRBV15 to TRBJ1-1, with D unresolved. Looked up from germline, CDR1 is LNHNV and CDR2 is YYDKDF (reference sequence). V lost 1 base and J lost 7, with 7 bases in between. The CDR3 length is 12 residues. Here the CDR3 reads CATSRATDEAFF. In DNA form, the CDR3 reads TGTGCCACCAGCAGAGCCACAGATGAAGCTTTCTTT. Together with reference TRBV15 and TRBJ1-1, the CDR3 gives the full variable domain: DAMVIQNPRYQVTQFGKPVTLSCSQTLNHNVMYWYQQKSSQAPKLLFHYYDKDFNNEADTPDNFQSRRPNTSFCFLDIRSPGLGDTAMYLCATSRATDEAFFGQGTRLTVV.

The rearrangement joins TRBV20-1 to TRBJ1-2; no reliable D call. Germline V gene data show CDR1 as DFQATT and CDR2 as SNEGSKA (reference sequence). Between the trimmed V and J ends, which lost 3 bases and 5 bases, there was a span of 16 bases. This CDR3 is built from 14 residues. This chain's CDR3 is CSASSVWSAYGYTF. CDR3 DNA: TGCAGTGCTAGCTCTGTGTGGTCAGCGTATGGCTACACCTTC.